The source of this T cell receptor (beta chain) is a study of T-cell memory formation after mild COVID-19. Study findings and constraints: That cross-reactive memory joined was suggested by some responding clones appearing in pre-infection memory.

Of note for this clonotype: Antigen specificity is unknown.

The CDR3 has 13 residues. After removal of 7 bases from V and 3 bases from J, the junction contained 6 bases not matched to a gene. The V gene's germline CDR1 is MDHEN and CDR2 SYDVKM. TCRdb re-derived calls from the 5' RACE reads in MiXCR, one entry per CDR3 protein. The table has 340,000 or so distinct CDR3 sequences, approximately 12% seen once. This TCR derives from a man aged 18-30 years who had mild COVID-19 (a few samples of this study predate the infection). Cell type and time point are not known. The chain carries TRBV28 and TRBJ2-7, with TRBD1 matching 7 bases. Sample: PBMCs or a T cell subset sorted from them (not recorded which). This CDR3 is CASTTGQSYEQYV. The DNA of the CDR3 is TGTGCCAGCACCACGGGACAGAGCTACGAGCAGTACGTC.